At least ten counts were recorded for the clone carrying this TCR beta chain. The antigen is unknown. V shed 3 bases and J 3 bases; nucleotides not matched to a gene: 3. CDR1 is SGHVS, CDR2 FQNEAQ, per germline. This CDR3 comprises 16 residues. TCRdb itself ran the reads through MiXCR, one entry per CDR3 protein. The sample consists of nearly 550,000 distinct CDR3 sequences, more than 15% of them appearing once. These data belong to a study of T cell repertoires in cytomegalovirus infection. In the study overall: Matching HLA type, along with CMV infection, was indicated by public TCR beta signatures.

Study-wide results and limits: CMV carriers with the relevant HLA were identified by cumulative public TCR beta family frequency. Clonotype analysis showed dominance of the ex vivo response by HLA-C-restricted CMV-specific TCR beta clonotypes.

The receptor's source is a human donor in good health (CMV status not recorded). Some clones in this sample may be carry-over from other donors' samples. The chain couples TRBV7-8 to TRBJ2-3, with 13 bases lining up with TRBD2. Sequencing was done on a sample of CD8+ T cells from PBMCs. CDR3 coding DNA: TGTGCCAGCAGCTTGGGGACTAGCGGGATAACAGATACGCAGTATTTT. Protein: CASSLGTSGITDTQYF.